Each of the 8 T cell receptor beta chains below was sequenced from the same sample in a study of blood T cell repertoires in COVID-19. Using immunoSEQ multiplex PCR, the repertoire was profiled, and TCRdb retains in-frame clones only, with some absent. The sample contains 110,000 to 150,000 clones, 80% to 85% of which appear only once. The sequencing input was peripheral blood. These receptors originate from a human donor in a cohort sampled during active COVID-19.

This clone has a handful of counts. Other DNA sequences in this sample translate to the same CDR3. V and J are TRBV7-2 and TRBJ1-3; D remains ambiguous. Per the germline V gene, CDR1 is SGHTA and CDR2 is FQGNSA. The V gene lost 5 bases and the J gene lost 0 bases, with 8 bases spanning the gap. The CDR3 has 14 amino acids. CDR3 residues: CASSLDYSGNTIYF. The CDR3 nucleotides read TGTGCCAGCAGCCTCGACTACTCTGGAAACACCATATATTTT.

This clone was recorded only once. The genes are TRBV9 and TRBJ2-4; TRBD1 matches at 7 bases. CDR1 SGDLS and CDR2 YYNGEE come from the germline V gene. The CDR3 length is 16 residues. After removal of 4 bases from V and 0 bases from J, the junction contained 7 bases not matched to a gene. The chain's CDR3 is CASSPKTGIAKNIQYF. CDR3 bases: TGTGCCAGCAGCCCGAAGACAGGGATAGCCAAAAACATTCAGTACTTC.

V usage is TRBV7-3 and J usage is TRBJ2-1; D might be TRBD2 (6 bases). Trimming removed 5 bases from V and 6 bases from J, with 11 bases in between. CDR1 is SGHTA, CDR2 FQGTGA, per germline. This CDR3 has 13 amino acids. CDR3 bases: TGTGCCAGCAGCATACCCGGGGGCAATGAGCAGTTCTTC. Translated, it gives CASSIPGGNEQFF.

V is TRBV4-2 and J is TRBJ2-1, with TRBD2 matching 12 bases. The CDR3 loop spans 17 amino acids. Germline lookup yields CDR1 LGHNA and CDR2 YNFKEQ. V lost 0 bases and J lost 4; bases outside the gene matches: 4. CDR3 sequence (DNA): TGTGCCAGCAGCCAAGAGACTAGCGGGAGTGCGTACAATGAGCAGTTCTTC. Translation gives CASSQETSGSAYNEQFF.

The V and J genes are TRBV7-9 and TRBJ1-1; 7 positions match TRBD1. The J segment lost 4 bases and the V segment lost 4 bases, leaving 9 bases of the junction unmatched. This CDR3 is built from 15 residues. CDR1 and CDR2 from the germline V gene are SEHNR and FQNEAQ (reference sequence). The CDR3 DNA is TGTGCCAGCAGCTCTAGACAGGGAGCGAGCACTGAAGCTTTCTTT. Protein product: CASSSRQGASTEAFF.

Concerning this clone itself: A read error may produce the germline difference seen at one junction end. V gene TRBV24-1 combines with J gene TRBJ2-3; D might be TRBD2 (6 bases). Germline values: CDR1 KGHDR, CDR2 SFDVKD. The CDR3 loop spans 11 amino acids. The CDR3 DNA sequence: TGTGCCACCAGTGCCTGGGCAGGGAGGAGATTT. Its protein is CATSAWAGRRF.

The rearrangement links TRBV28 to TRBJ2-7; 7 nucleotides match TRBD1. Germline loops: CDR1 MDHEN, CDR2 SYDVKM. This CDR3 spans 13 amino acids. Trimming took 4 bases from V and 2 from J; bases not matched to a gene: 2. This CDR3 reads CASSYGTAYEQYF. The CDR3 DNA follows: TGTGCCAGCAGTTACGGGACAGCCTACGAGCAGTACTTC.

This chain uses TRBV7-2 with TRBJ2-7; 12 nucleotides align to TRBD2. Looked up from germline, CDR1 is SGHTA and CDR2 is FQGNSA. Unmatched junction bases numbered 12, after V lost 6 bases and J lost 6 bases. There are 16 residues in the CDR3. DNA of the CDR3: TGTGCCAGCAGTCCATGGACTAGCGGGATAGGGGCCGAGCAGTACTTC. Translated: CASSPWTSGIGAEQYF.